This T cell receptor (beta chain) is drawn from a study of blood T cell repertoires in COVID-19. Some clones are missing from TCRdb's copy, which holds only in-frame ones; the method was immunoSEQ multiplex PCR. The sample lists some 240,000 clones, about four fifths occurring once. The trim removed 4 bases at V and 8 bases at J, leaving 12 bases unmatched. The CDR3 has 15 amino acids. Germline V gene lookup returns CDR1 MGHRA and CDR2 YSYEKL. The V gene is TRBV4-1, the J gene TRBJ2-5; the match to TRBD2 covers 8 bases. The sequenced sample was PBMCs or T cells enriched from blood (not recorded which). The receptor comes from a man aged 50 or older who had recovered from COVID-19. In DNA form, the CDR3 reads TGCGCCAGCAGCCCGGGCAGCGGGGGTTCCAGAACCCAGTACTTC. Its translation: CASSPGSGGSRTQYF.